This T cell receptor beta chain derives from a study of blood T cell repertoires in COVID-19. Study background: Acute and convalescent COVID-19 specimens originated in the United States, Italy and Spain.

Source study methods: Nucleated cell number was recorded as an estimate derived from reference gene primer amplification. Some clones are missing from TCRdb's copy, which holds only in-frame ones; the method was immunoSEQ multiplex PCR. That table gives V, J and clone size, and the DNA gave D and trimming. The data contain roughly 290,000 clones, around 91% of them seen just once; the ten biggest clones take up around 13%. Germline CDR1 is SGHAT and CDR2 is FQDESV (reference sequence). V was pared by 1 base and J by 0 bases, with 9 bases between. The CDR3 sequence is 15 residues long. This chain joins TRBV11-1 and TRBJ1-1; D unresolved. Sequencing was carried out using peripheral blood. The sequence was obtained from a woman aged 55-70 years with acute or convalescent COVID-19. The CDR3 DNA reads TGTGCCAGCAGCTTAGATCCGGGATTGAACACTGAAGCTTTCTTT. Its protein product is CASSLDPGLNTEAFF.